The subject of this entry is one T cell receptor (beta chain). Its antigen is not known. The sample belongs to a study of PD-1 blockade in classical Hodgkin lymphoma. Study-wide points: Still unresolved is the cause of the repertoire differences, which may be disease activity or prior therapy. Healthy donors were reported to have higher baseline TCR diversity than newly diagnosed patients.

Each and every patient relapsed after autologous stem cell transplantation, and patients got differing brentuximab vedotin exposure. Complete response, partial response or progressive disease constituted the best responses recorded. Repertoires were generated with immunoSEQ multiplex PCR, while TCRdb's copy carries only in-frame clones and drops some. There are about 22,000 clones in the sample; about 74% occur only once, and about 8.6% lies in the top ten. CDR1 KGHSH and CDR2 LQKENI come from the germline V gene. CDR3 size: 15 residues. Between the trimmed V and J ends, which lost 0 bases and 1 base, there was a span of 10 bases.

The TCR comes from a human donor with classical Hodgkin lymphoma. The chain joins TRBV18 to TRBJ2-7; D remains unclear. The sample in question was peripheral blood mononuclear cells (PBMCs), obtained before the second cycle of nivolumab. As DNA, the CDR3 is TGTGCCAGCTCACCACCATCACTGAGTTCCTACGAGCAGTACTTC. Translation gives CASSPPSLSSYEQYF.